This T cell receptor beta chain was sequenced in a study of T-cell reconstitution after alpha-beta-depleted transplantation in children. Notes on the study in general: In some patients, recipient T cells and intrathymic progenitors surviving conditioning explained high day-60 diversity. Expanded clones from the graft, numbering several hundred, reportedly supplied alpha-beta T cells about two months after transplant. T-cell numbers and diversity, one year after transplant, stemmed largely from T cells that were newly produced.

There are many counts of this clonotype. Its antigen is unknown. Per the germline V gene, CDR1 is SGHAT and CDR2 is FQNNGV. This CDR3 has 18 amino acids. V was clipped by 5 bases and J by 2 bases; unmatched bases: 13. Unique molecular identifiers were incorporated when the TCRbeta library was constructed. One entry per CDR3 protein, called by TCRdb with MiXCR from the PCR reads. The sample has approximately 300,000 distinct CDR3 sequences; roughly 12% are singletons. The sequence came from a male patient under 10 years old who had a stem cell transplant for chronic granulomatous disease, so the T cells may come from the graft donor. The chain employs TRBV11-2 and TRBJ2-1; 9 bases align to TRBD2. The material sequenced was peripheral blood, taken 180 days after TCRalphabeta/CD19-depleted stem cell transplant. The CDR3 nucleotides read TGTGCCAGCAGCCTCCCCGAGGGGGCGGGAGGGCCCTACAATGAGCAGTTCTTC. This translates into CASSLPEGAGGPYNEQFF.